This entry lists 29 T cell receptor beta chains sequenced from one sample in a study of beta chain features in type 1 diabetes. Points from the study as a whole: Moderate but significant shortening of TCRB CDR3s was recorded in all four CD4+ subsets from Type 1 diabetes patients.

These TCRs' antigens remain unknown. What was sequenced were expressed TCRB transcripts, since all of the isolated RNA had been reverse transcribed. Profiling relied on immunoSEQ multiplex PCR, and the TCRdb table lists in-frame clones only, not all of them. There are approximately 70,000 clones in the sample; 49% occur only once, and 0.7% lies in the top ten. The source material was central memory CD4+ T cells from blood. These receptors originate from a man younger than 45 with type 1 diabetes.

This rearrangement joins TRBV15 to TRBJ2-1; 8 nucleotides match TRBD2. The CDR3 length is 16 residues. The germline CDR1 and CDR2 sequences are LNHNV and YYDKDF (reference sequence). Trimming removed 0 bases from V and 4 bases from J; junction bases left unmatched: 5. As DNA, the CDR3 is TGTGCCACCAGCAGAGATTTTGCGGGGGGATACAATGAGCAGTTCTTC. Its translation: CATSRDFAGGYNEQFF. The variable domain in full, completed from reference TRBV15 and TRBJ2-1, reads DAMVIQNPRYQVTQFGKPVTLSCSQTLNHNVMYWYQQKSSQAPKLLFHYYDKDFNNEADTPDNFQSRRPNTSFCFLDIRSPGLGDTAMYLCATSRDFAGGYNEQFFGPGTRLTVL.

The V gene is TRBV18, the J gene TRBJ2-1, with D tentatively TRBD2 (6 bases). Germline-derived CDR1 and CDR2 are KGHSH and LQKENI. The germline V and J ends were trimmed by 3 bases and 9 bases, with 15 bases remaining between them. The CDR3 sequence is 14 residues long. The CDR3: CASSPVTSKGEQFF. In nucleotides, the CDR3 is TGTGCCAGCTCACCGGTGACTAGTAAGGGTGAGCAGTTCTTC.

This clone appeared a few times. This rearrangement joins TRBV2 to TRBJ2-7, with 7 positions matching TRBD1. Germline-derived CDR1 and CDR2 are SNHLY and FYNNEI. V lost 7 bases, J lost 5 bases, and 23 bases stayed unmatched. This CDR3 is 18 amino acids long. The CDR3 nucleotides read TGTGCCAGCACCCCCCAGGCCCATTGGGAAGGGGGCAGTGACGAGCAGTACTTC. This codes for CASTPQAHWEGGSDEQYF.

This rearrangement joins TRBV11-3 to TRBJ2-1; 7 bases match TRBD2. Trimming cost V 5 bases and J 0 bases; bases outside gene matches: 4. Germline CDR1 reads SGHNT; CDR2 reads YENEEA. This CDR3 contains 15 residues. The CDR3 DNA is TGTGCCAGCAGCCCGACTAGCAGCTCCTACAATGAGCAGTTCTTC. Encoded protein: CASSPTSSSYNEQFF.

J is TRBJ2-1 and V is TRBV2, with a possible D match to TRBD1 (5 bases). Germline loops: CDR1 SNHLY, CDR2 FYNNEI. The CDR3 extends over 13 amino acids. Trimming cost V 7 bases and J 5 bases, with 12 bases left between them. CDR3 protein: CASKGPTNNEQFF. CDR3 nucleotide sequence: TGTGCCAGCAAGGGGCCGACGAACAATGAGCAGTTCTTC.

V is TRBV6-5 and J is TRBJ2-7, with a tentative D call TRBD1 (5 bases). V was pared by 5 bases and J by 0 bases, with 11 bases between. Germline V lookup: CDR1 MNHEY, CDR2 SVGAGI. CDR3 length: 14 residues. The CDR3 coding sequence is TGTGCCAGCAGTCGACAGCGTAGCTCCTACGAGCAGTACTTC. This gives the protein CASSRQRSSYEQYF.

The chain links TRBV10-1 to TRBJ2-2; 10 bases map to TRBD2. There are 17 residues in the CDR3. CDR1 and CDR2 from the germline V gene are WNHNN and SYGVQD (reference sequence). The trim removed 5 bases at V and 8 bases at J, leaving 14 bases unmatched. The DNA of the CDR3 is TGCGCCAGCAGTCCGCTGAATAGCGGGGGGACGGGAGGGGAGCTGTTTTTT. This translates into CASSPLNSGGTGGELFF.

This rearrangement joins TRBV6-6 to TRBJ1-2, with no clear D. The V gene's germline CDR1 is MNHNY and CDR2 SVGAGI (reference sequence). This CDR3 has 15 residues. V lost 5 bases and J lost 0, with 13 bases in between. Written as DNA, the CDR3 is TGTGCCAGCAGTCGCGGGATCACATCTAACTATGGCTACACCTTC. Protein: CASSRGITSNYGYTF.

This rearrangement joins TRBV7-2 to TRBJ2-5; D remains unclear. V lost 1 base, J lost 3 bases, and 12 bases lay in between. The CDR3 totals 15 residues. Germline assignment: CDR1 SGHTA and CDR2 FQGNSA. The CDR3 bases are TGTGCCAGCAGCTTAGGCGCCCTGATAAAAGAGACCCAGTACTTC. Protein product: CASSLGALIKETQYF.

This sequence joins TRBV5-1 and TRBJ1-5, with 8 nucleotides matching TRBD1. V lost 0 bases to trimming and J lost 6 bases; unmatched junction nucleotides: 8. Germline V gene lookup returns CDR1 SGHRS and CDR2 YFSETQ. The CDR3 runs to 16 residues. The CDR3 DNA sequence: TGCGCCAGCAGCTTGGGGCCAGGGGGCGGGGGTCAGCCCCAGCATTTT. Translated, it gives CASSLGPGGGGQPQHF.

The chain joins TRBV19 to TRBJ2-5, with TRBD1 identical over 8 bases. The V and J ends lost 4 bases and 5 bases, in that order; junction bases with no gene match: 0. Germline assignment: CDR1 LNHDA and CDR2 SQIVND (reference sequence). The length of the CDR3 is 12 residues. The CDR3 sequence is CASSRDRETQYF. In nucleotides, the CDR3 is TGTGCCAGTAGTAGGGACAGGGAGACCCAGTACTTC.

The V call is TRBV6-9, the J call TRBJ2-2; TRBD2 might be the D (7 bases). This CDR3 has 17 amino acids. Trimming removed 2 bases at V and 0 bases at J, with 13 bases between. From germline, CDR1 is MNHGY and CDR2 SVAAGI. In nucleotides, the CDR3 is TGTGCCAGCAGTTATAGGGAGGGACATACGAACACCGGGGAGCTGTTTTTT. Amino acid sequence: CASSYREGHTNTGELFF.

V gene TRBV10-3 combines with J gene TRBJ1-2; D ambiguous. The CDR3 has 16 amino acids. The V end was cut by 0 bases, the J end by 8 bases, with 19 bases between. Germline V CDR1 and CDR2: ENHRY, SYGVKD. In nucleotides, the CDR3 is TGTGCCATCAGTGAGTCGACTAGGGAGCTTTCTTGGGGCTACACCTTC. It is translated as CAISESTRELSWGYTF.

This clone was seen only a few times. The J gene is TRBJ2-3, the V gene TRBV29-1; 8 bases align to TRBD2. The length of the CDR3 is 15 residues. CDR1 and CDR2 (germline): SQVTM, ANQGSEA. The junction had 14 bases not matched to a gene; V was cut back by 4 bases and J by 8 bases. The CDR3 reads CSVGVNAGGPGTQYF. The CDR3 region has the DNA TGCAGCGTTGGTGTGAACGCGGGGGGCCCAGGTACGCAGTATTTT.

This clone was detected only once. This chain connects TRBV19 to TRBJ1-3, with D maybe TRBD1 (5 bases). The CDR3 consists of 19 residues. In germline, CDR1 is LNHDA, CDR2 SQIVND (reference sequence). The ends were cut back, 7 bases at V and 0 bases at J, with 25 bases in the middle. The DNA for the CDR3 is TGTGCCAGTACCCTAGGGCGTTTTGGGGCCCGAAGCTCTGGAAACACCATATATTTT. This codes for CASTLGRFGARSSGNTIYF.

The CDR3 here is CASSLPPAGYEQYF. In nucleotides, the CDR3 is TGTGCCAGCAGCTTACCACCGGCAGGGTACGAGCAGTACTTC. This chain joins TRBV7-8 and TRBJ2-7, with D perhaps TRBD1 (5 bases). The CDR3 runs 14 residues. From germline, CDR1 is SGHVS and CDR2 FQNEAQ. The germline V and J ends were trimmed by 2 bases and 4 bases, with 12 bases remaining between them.

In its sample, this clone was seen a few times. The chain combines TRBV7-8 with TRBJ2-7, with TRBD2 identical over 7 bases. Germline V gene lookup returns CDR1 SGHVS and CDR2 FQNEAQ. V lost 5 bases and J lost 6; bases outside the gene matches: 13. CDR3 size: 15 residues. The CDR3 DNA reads TGTGCCAGCAGCCCCCGAGCGGGATACGCGGGCGAGCAGTACTTC. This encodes CASSPRAGYAGEQYF. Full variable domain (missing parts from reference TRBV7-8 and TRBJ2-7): GAGVSQSPRYKVAKRGQDVALRCDPISGHVSLFWYQQALGQGPEFLTYFQNEAQLDKSGLPSDRFFAERPEGSVSTLKIQRTQQEDSAVYLCASSPRAGYAGEQYFGPGTRLTVT.

CDR3 nucleotides: TGTGCCAGCAGCCTAGGACTAGCGGGGGACACAGATACGCAGTATTTT. Amino acid sequence: CASSLGLAGDTDTQYF. V and J are TRBV4-2 and TRBJ2-3, with 13 bases lining up with TRBD2. The CDR3 extends over 16 amino acids. CDR1 is LGHNA and CDR2 is YNFKEQ in the germline V gene. J lost 2 bases, V lost 4 bases, and 3 bases had no gene match.

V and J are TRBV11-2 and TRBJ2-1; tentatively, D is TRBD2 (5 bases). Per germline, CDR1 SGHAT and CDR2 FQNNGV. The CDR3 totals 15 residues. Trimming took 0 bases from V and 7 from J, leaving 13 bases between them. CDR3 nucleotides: TGTGCCAGCAGCTTAGACCCACTAGGGAATAATGAGCAGTTCTTC. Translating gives CASSLDPLGNNEQFF.

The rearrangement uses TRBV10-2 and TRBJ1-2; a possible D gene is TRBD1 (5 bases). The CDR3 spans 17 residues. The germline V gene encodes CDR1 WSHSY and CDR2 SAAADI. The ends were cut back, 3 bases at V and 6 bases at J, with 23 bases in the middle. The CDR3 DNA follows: TGCGCCAGCAGTGACGCCAGGGCGGGAGGAGGCTTCCATGGCTACACCTTC. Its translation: CASSDARAGGGFHGYTF.

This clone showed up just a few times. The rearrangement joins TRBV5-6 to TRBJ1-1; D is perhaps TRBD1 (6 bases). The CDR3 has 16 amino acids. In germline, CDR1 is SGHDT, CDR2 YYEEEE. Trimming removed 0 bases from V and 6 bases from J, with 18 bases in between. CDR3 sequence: CASSLAGDPLVAEAFF. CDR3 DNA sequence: TGTGCCAGCAGCTTGGCAGGGGACCCCCTGGTCGCTGAAGCTTTCTTT.

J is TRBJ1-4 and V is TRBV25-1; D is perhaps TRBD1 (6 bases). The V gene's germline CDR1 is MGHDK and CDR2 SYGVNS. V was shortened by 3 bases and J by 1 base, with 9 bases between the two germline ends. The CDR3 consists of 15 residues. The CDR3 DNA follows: TGTGCCAGCAGTGATGCCAGGGGAACTAATGAAAAACTGTTTTTT. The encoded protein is CASSDARGTNEKLFF. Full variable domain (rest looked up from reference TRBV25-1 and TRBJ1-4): EADIYQTPRYLVIGTGKKITLECSQTMGHDKMYWYQQDPGMELHLIHYSYGVNSTEKGDLSSESTVSRIRTEHFPLTLESARPSHTSQYLCASSDARGTNEKLFFGSGTQLSVL.

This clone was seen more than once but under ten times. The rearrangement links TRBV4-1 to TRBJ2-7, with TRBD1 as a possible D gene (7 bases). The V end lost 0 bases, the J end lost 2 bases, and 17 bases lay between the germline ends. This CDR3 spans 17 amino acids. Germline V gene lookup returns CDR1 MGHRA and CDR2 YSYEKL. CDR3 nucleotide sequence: TGCGCCAGCAGCCAAGATAGGGGCGGGACAGTAACCTACGAGCAGTACTTC. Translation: CASSQDRGGTVTYEQYF.

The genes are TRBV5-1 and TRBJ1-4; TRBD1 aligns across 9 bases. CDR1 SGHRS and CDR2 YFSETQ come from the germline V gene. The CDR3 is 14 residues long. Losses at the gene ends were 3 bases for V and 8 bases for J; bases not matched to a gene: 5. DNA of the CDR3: TGCGCCAGCAGCTGGACAGGGGCTCGCGAAAAACTGTTTTTT. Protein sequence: CASSWTGAREKLFF.

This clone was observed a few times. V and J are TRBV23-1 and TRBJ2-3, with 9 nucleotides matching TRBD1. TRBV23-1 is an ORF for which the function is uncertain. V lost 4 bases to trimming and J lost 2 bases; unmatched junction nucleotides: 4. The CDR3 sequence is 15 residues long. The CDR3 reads CASSLRDRATDTQYF. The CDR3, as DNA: TGCGCCAGCAGTCTCCGGGACAGGGCCACAGATACGCAGTATTTT.

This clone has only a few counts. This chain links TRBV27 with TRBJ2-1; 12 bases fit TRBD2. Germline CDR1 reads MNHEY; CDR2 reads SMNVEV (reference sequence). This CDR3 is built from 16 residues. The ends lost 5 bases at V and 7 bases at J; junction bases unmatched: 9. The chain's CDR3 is CASSALTSGRGNEQFF. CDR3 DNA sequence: TGTGCCAGCAGTGCACTGACTAGCGGGAGAGGAAATGAGCAGTTCTTC.

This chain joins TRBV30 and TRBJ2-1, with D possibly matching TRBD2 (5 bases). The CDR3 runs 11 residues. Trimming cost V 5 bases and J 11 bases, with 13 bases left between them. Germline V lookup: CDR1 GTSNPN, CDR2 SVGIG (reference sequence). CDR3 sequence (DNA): TGTGCCTGGGCGCCTCGGGAACAGCAGTTCTTC. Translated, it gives CAWAPREQQFF.

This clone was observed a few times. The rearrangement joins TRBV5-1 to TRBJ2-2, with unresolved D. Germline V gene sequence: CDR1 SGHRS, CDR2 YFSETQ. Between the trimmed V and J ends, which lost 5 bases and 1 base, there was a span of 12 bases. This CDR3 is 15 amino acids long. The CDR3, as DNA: TGCGCCAGCAGACTCAGGAACCTGAACACCGGGGAGCTGTTTTTT. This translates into CASRLRNLNTGELFF.

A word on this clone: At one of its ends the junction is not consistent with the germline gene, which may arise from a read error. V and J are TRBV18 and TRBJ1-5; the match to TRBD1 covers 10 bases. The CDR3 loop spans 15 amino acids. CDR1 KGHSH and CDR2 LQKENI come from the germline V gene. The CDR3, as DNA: TGTGCCAGCGCACCGGGACAGGGGAACGAGCAGCCCCAGCATTTT. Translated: CASAPGQGNEQPQHF.